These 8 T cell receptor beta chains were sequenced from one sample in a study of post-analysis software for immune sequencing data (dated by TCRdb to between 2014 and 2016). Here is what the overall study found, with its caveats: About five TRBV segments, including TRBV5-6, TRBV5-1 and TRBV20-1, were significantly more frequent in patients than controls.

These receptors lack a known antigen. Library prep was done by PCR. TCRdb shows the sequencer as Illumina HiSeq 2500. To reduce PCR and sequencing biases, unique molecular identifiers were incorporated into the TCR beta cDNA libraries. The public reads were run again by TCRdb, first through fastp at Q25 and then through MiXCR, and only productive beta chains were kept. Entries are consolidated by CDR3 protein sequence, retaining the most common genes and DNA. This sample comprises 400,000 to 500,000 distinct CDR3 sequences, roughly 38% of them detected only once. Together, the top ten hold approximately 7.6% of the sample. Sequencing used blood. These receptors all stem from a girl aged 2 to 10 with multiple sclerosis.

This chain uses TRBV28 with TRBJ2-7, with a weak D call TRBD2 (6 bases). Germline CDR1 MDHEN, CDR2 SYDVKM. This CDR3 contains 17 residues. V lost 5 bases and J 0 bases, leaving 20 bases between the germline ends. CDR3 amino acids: CASSPSGAGLSSYEQYF. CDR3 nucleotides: TGTGCCAGCAGTCCTTCTGGTGCGGGGCTCAGCTCCTACGAGCAGTACTTC. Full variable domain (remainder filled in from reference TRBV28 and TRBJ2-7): DVKVTQSSRYLVKRTGEKVFLECVQDMDHENMFWYRQDPGLGLRLIYFSYDVKMKEKGDIPEGYSVSREKKERFSLILESASTNQTSMYLCASSPSGAGLSSYEQYFGPGTRLTVT.

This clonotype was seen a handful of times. CDR3 sequence: CSVFLVRETQYF. DNA of the CDR3: TGCAGCGTTTTTCTAGTACGAGAGACCCAGTACTTC. The chain uses TRBV29-1 and TRBJ2-5; D gene ambiguous. V was pared by 5 bases and J by 4 bases, with 11 bases between. CDR3 length equals 12 residues. Germline loops: CDR1 SQVTM, CDR2 ANQGSEA.

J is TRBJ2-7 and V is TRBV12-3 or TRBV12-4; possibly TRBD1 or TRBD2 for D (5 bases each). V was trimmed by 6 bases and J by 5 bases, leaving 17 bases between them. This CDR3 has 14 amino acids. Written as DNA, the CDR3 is TGTGCCAGCAGGGGAACCGGGACGGCCAACGAGCAGTACTTC. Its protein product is CASRGTGTANEQYF.

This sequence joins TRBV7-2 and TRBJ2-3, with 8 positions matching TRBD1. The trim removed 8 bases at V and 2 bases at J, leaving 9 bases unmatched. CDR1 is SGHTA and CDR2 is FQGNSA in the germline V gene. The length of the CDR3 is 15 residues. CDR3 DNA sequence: TGTGCCAGCGGCGGACAGGGAAGGGTCACAGATACGCAGTATTTT. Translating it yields CASGGQGRVTDTQYF.

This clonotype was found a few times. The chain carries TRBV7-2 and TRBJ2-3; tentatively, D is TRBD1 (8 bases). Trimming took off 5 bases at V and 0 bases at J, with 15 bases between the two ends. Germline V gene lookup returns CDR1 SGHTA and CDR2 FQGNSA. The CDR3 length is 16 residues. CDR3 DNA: TGTGCCAGCAGCCCCCACAGGGGGGGCAGCACAGATACGCAGTATTTT. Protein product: CASSPHRGGSTDTQYF.

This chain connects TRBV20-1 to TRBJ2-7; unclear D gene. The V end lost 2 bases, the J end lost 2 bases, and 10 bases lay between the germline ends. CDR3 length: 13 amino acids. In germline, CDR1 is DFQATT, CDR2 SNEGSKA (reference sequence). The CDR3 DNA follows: TGCAGTGCTAGACCGGAAGAGCCCTACGAGCAGTACTTC. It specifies CSARPEEPYEQYF.

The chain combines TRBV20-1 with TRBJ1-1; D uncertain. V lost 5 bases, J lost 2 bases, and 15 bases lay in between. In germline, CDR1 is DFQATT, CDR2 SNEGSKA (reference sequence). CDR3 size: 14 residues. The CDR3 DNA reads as TGCAGTGCTCAGACACAAACGCTCAACACTGAAGCTTTCTTT. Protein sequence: CSAQTQTLNTEAFF.

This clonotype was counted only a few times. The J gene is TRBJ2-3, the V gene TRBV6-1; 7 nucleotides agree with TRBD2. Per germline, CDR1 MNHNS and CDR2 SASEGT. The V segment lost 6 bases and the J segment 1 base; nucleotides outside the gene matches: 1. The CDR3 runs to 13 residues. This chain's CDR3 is CASRGRGTDTQYF. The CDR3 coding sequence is TGTGCCAGCAGAGGGAGGGGCACAGATACGCAGTATTTT.